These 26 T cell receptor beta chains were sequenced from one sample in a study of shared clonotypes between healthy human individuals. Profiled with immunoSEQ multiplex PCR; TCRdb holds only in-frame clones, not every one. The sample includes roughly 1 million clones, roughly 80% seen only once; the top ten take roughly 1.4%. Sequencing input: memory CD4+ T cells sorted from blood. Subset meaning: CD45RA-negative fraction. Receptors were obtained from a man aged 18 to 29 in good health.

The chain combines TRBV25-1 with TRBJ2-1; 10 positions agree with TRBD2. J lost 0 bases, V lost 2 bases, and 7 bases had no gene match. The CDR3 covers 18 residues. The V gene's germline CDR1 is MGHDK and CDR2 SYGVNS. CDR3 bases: TGTGCCAGCAGTGAAGGGACTAGCGCCTTGAGCTCCTACAATGAGCAGTTCTTC. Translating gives CASSEGTSALSSYNEQFF.

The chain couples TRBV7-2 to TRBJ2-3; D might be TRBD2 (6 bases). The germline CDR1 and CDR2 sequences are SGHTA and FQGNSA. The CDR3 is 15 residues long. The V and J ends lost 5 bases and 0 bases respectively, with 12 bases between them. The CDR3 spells CASSELATSTDTQYF. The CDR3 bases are TGTGCCAGCAGCGAACTAGCTACTAGCACAGATACGCAGTATTTT.

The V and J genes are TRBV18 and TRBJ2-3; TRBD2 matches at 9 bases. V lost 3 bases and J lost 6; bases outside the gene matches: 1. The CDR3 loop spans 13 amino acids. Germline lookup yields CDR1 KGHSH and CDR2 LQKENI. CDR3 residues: CASSPGLADTQYF. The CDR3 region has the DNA TGTGCCAGCTCACCTGGACTAGCGGATACGCAGTATTTT. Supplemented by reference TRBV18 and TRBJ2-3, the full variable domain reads NAGVMQNPRHLVRRRGQEARLRCSPMKGHSHVYWYRQLPEEGLKFMVYLQKENIIDESGMPKERFSAEFPKEGPSILRIQQVVRGDSAAYFCASSPGLADTQYFGPGTRLTVL.

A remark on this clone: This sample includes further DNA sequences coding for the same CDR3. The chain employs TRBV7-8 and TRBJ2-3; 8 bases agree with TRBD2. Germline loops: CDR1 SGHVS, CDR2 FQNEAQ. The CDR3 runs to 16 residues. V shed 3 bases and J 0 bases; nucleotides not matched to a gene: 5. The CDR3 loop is CASSLRGDPSTDTQYF. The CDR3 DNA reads TGTGCCAGCAGCTTGCGGGGGGATCCTAGCACAGATACGCAGTATTTT.

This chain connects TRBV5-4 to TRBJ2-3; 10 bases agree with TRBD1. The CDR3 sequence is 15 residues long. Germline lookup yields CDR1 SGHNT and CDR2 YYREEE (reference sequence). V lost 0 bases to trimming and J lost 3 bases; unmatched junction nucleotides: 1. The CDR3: CASSLVGQGTDTQYF. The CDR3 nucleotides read TGTGCCAGCAGCTTGGTGGGACAGGGGACAGATACGCAGTATTTT. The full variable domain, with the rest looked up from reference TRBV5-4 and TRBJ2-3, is ETGVTQSPTHLIKTRGQQVTLRCSSQSGHNTVSWYQQALGQGPQFIFQYYREEENGRGNFPPRFSGLQFPNYSSELNVNALELDDSALYLCASSLVGQGTDTQYFGPGTRLTVL.

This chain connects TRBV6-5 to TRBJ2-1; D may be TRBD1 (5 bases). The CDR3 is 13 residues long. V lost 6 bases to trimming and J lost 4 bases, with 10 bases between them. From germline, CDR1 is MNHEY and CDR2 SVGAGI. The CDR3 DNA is TGTGCCAGCAGGAACAGGCTGTACAATGAGCAGTTCTTC. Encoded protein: CASRNRLYNEQFF.

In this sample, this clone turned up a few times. The CDR3 protein is CASSRWKEHYEQYF. CDR3 in DNA: TGTGCCAGCAGCCGTTGGAAGGAACACTACGAGCAGTACTTC. The chain recombines TRBV5-6 with TRBJ2-5, with D unclear. The DNA end lines up better with TRBJ2-7; the J call may be wrong. The germline gives CDR1 SGHDT, CDR2 YYEEEE. The CDR3 sequence is 14 residues long.

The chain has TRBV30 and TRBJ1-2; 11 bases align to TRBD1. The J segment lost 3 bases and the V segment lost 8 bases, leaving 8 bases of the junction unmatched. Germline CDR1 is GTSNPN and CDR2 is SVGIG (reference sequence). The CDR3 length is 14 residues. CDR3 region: CAGDRGVKYYGYTF. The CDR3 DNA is TGTGCCGGGGACAGGGGGGTAAAGTACTATGGCTACACCTTC.

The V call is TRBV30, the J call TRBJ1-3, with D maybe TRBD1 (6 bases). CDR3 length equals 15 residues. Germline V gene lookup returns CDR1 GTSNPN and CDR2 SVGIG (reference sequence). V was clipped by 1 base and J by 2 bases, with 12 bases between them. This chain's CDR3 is CAWSGGPGAGNTIYF. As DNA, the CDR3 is TGTGCCTGGAGTGGGGGGCCAGGGGCTGGAAACACCATATATTTT.

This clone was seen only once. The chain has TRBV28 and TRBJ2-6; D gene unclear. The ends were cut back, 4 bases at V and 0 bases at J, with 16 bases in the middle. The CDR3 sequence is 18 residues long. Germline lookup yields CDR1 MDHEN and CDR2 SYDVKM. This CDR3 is CASSSPKGAPSGANVLTF. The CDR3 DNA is TGTGCCAGCAGTTCCCCCAAGGGCGCGCCCTCTGGGGCCAACGTCCTGACTTTC.

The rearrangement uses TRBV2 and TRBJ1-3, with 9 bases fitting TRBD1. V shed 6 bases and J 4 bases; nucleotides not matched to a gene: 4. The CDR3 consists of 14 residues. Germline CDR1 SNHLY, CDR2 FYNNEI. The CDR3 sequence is CASRGTGYGNTIYF. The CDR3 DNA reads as TGTGCCAGCAGAGGGACAGGGTACGGAAACACCATATATTTT. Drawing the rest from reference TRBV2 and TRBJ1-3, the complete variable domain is EPEVTQTPSHQVTQMGQEVILRCVPISNHLYFYWYRQILGQKVEFLVSFYNNEISEKSEIFDDQFSVERPDGSNFTLKIRSTKLEDSAMYFCASRGTGYGNTIYFGEGSWLTVV.

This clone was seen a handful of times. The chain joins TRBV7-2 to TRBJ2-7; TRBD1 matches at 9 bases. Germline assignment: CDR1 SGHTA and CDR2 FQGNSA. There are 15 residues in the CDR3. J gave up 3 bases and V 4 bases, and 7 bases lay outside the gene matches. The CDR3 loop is CASSSGTGHVYEQYF. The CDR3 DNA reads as TGTGCCAGCAGCTCCGGGACAGGGCACGTCTACGAGCAGTACTTC.

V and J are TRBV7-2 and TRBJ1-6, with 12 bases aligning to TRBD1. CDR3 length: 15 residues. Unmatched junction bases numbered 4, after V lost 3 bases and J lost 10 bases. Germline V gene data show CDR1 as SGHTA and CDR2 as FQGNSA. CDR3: CASSLGQGATSPLHF. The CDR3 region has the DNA TGTGCCAGCAGCTTGGGACAGGGGGCGACCTCACCCCTCCACTTT.

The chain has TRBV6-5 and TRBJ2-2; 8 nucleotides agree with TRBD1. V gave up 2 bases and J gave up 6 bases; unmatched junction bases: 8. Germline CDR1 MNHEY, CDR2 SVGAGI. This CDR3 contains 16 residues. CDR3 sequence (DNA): TGTGCCAGCAGTTACGGAGGCAGGGGGCTGGCCGGGGAGCTGTTTTTT. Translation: CASSYGGRGLAGELFF.

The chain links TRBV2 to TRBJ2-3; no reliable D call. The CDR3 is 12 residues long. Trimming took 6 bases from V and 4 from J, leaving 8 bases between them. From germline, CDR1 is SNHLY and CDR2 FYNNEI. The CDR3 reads CASRVGPDTQYF. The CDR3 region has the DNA TGTGCCAGCAGAGTTGGCCCAGATACGCAGTATTTT.

This chain's CDR3 is CASSSGPLTPLHF. The CDR3 region has the DNA TGTGCCAGCAGCTCGGGTCCCTTAACACCCCTCCACTTT. The chain has TRBV7-9 and TRBJ1-6; no clear D. CDR3 size: 13 residues. V lost 4 bases and J lost 11, with 12 bases in between. Germline CDR1 and CDR2: SEHNR and FQNEAQ (reference sequence).

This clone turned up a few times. In nucleotides, the CDR3 is TGTGCCAGCTCCCCTGAAGGGAGGACCGGGGAGCTGTTTTTT. It translates to CASSPEGRTGELFF. V usage is TRBV7-9 and J usage is TRBJ2-2; perhaps TRBD2 as D (6 bases). Germline-derived CDR1 and CDR2 are SEHNR and FQNEAQ (reference sequence). V gave up 8 bases and J gave up 5 bases, with 15 bases separating them. The length of the CDR3 is 14 residues.

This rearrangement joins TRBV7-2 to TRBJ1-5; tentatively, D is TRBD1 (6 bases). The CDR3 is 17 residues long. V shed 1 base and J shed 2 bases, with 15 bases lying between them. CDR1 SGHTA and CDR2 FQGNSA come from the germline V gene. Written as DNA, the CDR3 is TGTGCCAGCAGCTTAGGTGGGGGGGGCTTGGGCAATCAGCCCCAGCATTTT. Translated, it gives CASSLGGGGLGNQPQHF.

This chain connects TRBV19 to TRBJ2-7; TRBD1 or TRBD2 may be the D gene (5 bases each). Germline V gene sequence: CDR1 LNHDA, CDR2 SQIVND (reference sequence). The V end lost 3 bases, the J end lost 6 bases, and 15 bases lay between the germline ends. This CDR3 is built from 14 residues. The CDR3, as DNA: TGTGCCAGTAGTATGAGGGGCACCCACGGCGAGCAGTACTTC. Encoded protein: CASSMRGTHGEQYF.

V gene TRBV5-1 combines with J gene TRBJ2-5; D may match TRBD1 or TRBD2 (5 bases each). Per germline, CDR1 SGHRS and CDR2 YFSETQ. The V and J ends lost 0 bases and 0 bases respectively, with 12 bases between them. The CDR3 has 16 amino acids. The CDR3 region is CASSLAGRGYQETQYF. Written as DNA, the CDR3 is TGCGCCAGCAGCTTGGCAGGGAGAGGGTACCAAGAGACCCAGTACTTC.

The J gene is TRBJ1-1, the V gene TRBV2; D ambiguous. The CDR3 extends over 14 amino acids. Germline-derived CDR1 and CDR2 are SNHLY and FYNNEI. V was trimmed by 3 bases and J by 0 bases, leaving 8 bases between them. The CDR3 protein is CASSEEHLNTEAFF. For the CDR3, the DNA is TGTGCCAGCAGTGAGGAACATTTGAACACTGAAGCTTTCTTT. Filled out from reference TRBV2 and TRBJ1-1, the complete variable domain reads EPEVTQTPSHQVTQMGQEVILRCVPISNHLYFYWYRQILGQKVEFLVSFYNNEISEKSEIFDDQFSVERPDGSNFTLKIRSTKLEDSAMYFCASSEEHLNTEAFFGQGTRLTVV.

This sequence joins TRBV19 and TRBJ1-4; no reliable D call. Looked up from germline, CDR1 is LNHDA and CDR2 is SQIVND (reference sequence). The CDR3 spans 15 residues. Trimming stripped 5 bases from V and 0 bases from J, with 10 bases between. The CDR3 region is CASSPPGSTNEKLFF. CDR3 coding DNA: TGTGCCAGTAGTCCCCCGGGCTCAACTAATGAAAAACTGTTTTTT.

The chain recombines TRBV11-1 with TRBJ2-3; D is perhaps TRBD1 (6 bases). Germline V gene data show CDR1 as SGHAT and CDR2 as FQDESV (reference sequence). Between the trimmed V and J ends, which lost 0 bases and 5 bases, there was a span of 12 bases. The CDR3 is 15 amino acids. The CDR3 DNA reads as TGTGCCAGCAGCTTAGCCGGAGACAGGAAAGATACGCAGTATTTT. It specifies CASSLAGDRKDTQYF. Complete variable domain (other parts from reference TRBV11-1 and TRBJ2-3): EAEVAQSPRYKITEKSQAVAFWCDPISGHATLYWYRQILGQGPELLVQFQDESVVDDSQLPKDRFSAERLKGVDSTLKIQPAELGDSAMYLCASSLAGDRKDTQYFGPGTRLTVL.

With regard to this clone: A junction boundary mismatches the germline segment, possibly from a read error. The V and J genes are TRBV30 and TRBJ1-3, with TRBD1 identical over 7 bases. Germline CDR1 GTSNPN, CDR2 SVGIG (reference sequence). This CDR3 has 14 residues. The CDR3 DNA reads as TGTGCCTGGAGCGAGGGGGCGCGAGGAAACACCGTATATTTT. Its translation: CAWSEGARGNTVYF.

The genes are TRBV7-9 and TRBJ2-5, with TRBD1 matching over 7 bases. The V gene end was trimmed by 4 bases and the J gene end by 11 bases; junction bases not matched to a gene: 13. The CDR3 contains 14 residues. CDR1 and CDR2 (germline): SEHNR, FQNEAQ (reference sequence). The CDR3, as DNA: TGTGCCAGCAGCTCTAACCGGGACAGAGGGGAGCAGTACTTC. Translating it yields CASSSNRDRGEQYF.

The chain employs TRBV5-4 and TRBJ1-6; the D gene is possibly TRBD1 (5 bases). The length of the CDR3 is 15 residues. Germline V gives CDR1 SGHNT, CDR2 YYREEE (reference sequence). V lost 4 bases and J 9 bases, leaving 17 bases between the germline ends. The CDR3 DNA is TGTGCCAGCAGCCGGGAGGAGGGGAGGTTTTCACCCCTCCACTTT. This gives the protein CASSREEGRFSPLHF. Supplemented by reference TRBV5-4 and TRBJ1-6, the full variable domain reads ETGVTQSPTHLIKTRGQQVTLRCSSQSGHNTVSWYQQALGQGPQFIFQYYREEENGRGNFPPRFSGLQFPNYSSELNVNALELDDSALYLCASSREEGRFSPLHFGNGTRLTVT.